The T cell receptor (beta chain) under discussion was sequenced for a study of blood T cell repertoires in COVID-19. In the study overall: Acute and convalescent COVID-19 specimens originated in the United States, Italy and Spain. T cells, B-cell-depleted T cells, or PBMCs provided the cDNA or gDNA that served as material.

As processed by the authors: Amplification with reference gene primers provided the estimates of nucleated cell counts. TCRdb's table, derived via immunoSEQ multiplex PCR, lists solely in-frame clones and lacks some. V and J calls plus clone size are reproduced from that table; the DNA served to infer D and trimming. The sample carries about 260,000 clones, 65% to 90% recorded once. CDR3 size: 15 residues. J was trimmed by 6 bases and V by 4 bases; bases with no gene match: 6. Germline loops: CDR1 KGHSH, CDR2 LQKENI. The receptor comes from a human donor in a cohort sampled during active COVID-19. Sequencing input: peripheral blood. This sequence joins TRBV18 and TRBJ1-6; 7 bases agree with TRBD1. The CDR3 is CASSLQGGGNSPLHF. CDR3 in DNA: TGTGCCAGCTCACTGCAGGGGGGAGGTAATTCACCCCTCCACTTT.